The clone carrying this T cell receptor beta chain was observed a single time. The target antigen is unknown. CDR1 and CDR2 from the germline V gene are SNHLY and FYNNEI. The CDR3 is 15 amino acids. After removal of 4 bases from V and 2 bases from J, the junction contained 5 bases not matched to a gene. TCRdb's copy holds only in-frame clones and misses some; the assay was immunoSEQ multiplex PCR. The repertoire consists of 90,000 to 100,000 clones, with around 90% occurring once and the leading ten covering 4.9%. This sample was taken from a study of radiotherapy plus CTLA-4 blockade in lung cancer. The wider study: Among patients, around 18% showed objective responses, and around 30% had disease control. Broader study findings: Blood-borne expansion of tumor-derived TCR clones followed radiotherapy plus ipilimumab. According to reports, early shifts in blood T cell clones, alongside interferon-beta, forecast response most accurately.

The sequencing used peripheral blood, collected from a patient treated with radiotherapy plus ipilimumab. The sequence was collected from a human donor with non-small cell lung cancer that progressed on radiotherapy plus ipilimumab. The J gene is TRBJ2-1, the V gene TRBV2; 7 bases match TRBD2. The CDR3 loop reads CASSAGLDAYNEQFF. DNA of the CDR3: TGTGCCAGCAGTGCCGGACTAGACGCCTACAATGAGCAGTTCTTC.